This TCR beta chain was sequenced during a study of T-cell memory formation after mild COVID-19. TCRdb re-derived calls from the 5' RACE reads in MiXCR, one entry per CDR3 protein. The data show over 500,000 distinct CDR3 sequences, 15% to 20% seen once. Study-level points and caveats: Researchers found some responding clones in pre-infection memory, a sign that cross-reactive memory joined. Still unconfirmed is whether the second-wave clones peaking on day 37 recognized SARS-CoV-2.

Regarding this clonotype: As yet, its antigen is unknown.

Deletions cut 1 base from V and 10 bases from J, with 8 bases between. From germline, CDR1 is MGHRA and CDR2 YSYEKL. CDR3 length equals 13 residues. This TCR derives from an adult woman who had mild COVID-19 (a few samples of this study predate the infection). Cell type and time point are not known. The V and J genes are TRBV4-1 and TRBJ1-6, with D uncertain. The sample comprised PBMCs or a T cell subset sorted from them (not recorded which). In nucleotides, the CDR3 is TGCGCCAGCAGCCAAGTAGGGAGGTCACCCCTCCACTTT. This gives the protein CASSQVGRSPLHF.